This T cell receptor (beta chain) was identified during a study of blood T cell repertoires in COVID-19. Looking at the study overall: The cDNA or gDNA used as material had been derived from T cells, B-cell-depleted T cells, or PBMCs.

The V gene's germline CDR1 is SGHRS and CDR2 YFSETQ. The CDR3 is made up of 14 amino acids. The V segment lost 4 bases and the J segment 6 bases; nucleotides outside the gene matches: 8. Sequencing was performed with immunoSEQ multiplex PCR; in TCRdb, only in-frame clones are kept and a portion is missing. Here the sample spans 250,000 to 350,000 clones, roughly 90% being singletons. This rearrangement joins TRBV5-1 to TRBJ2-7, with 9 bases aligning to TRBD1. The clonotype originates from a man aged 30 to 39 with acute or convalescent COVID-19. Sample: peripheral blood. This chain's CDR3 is CASSPGQGEGEQYF. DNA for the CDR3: TGCGCCAGCAGCCCGGGACAGGGCGAGGGCGAGCAGTACTTC.